Presented here are 2 T cell receptor beta chains from one specimen sequenced in a study of breast tumors, draining lymph nodes, adjacent tissues. From the multiplex PCR reads, TCRdb called clonotypes with MiXCR, one entry per CDR3 protein. Of around 250,000 distinct CDR3 sequences listed, less than 40% are singletons. Axillary draining lymph nodes of breast cancer patients supplied the node samples. Specimen: axillary lymph node tissue. The receptors here all came from a female donor with breast cancer. Some clones in this sample may be carry-over from other donors' samples.

The chain links TRBV19 to TRBJ1-5; a possible D gene is TRBD1 (5 bases). The CDR3 length is 22 residues. Per germline, CDR1 LNHDA and CDR2 SQIVND (reference sequence). V was cut by 4 bases and J by 2 bases, with 33 bases left in between. The CDR3 nucleotides read TGTGCCAGTAGTACTGATCAGCGGGAGGTTGGTTTGAGGGGACGTGGCAATCAGCCCCAGCATTTT. This translates into CASSTDQREVGLRGRGNQPQHF.

This clonotype appeared many times. In nucleotides, the CDR3 is TGTGCCAGCAGCTTTCCCTTGACAGGCGGTGAGCAGTTCTTC. This gives the protein CASSFPLTGGEQFF. The genes are TRBV7-9 and TRBJ2-1, with D perhaps TRBD1 (6 bases). Germline values: CDR1 SEHNR, CDR2 FQNEAQ (reference sequence). Deletions cut 3 bases from V and 9 bases from J, with 15 bases between. CDR3 length equals 14 residues.